One and the same sample provided the 30 T cell receptor beta chains below, sequenced in a study of spatial heterogeneity in lung cancer. TCRdb independently ran MiXCR on the 5' RACE reads; one entry per CDR3 protein. The sample has about 5,000 distinct CDR3 sequences; 2.5% to 3% are singletons. Time point: sample taken at primary tumor resection. The input for sequencing was normal lung tissue next to the tumor, taken at surgery. The receptors were gathered from a male donor with early-stage non-small cell lung cancer.

This clonotype occurred many times. The chain couples TRBV5-1 to TRBJ1-1; TRBD1 is a possible D gene (5 bases). The CDR3 runs 12 residues. V was shortened by 3 bases and J by 5 bases, with 8 bases between the two germline ends. Germline-derived CDR1 and CDR2 are SGHRS and YFSETQ. The CDR3 loop reads CASSSQGTEAFF. In nucleotides, the CDR3 is TGCGCCAGCAGCTCTCAGGGTACTGAAGCTTTCTTT.

The table lists this clonotype with many counts. The chain uses TRBV19 and TRBJ1-6; D may be TRBD1 (5 bases). CDR1 LNHDA and CDR2 SQIVND come from the germline V gene (reference sequence). The CDR3 contains 14 residues. Trimming cost V 3 bases and J 9 bases, with 12 bases left between them. CDR3 sequence reads: CASSIIGVGSPLHF. The DNA for the CDR3 is TGTGCCAGTAGTATCATAGGGGTGGGTTCACCCCTCCACTTT.

This clonotype was counted ten times or more. The chain uses TRBV5-4 and TRBJ2-1; no firm D call. The germline V gene encodes CDR1 SGHNT and CDR2 YYREEE (reference sequence). CDR3 length equals 17 residues. V was clipped by 0 bases and J by 0 bases, with 13 bases between them. The CDR3 sequence: CASSLARGSSSYNEQFF. The DNA of the CDR3 is TGTGCCAGCAGCTTGGCCCGCGGCTCATCCTCCTACAATGAGCAGTTCTTC.

This clonotype showed up many times. The CDR3 is CASSQGGAGQPQHF. In DNA, the CDR3 is TGTGCCAGCAGCCAAGGGGGCGCGGGGCAGCCCCAGCATTTT. The chain carries TRBV7-9 and TRBJ1-5; 7 nucleotides align to TRBD1. The CDR3 spans 14 residues. CDR1 and CDR2 (germline): SEHNR, FQNEAQ (reference sequence). The J segment lost 7 bases and the V segment lost 5 bases, leaving 8 bases of the junction unmatched.

This clonotype was observed at least ten times. The rearrangement uses TRBV29-1 and TRBJ1-2; D remains unclear. The CDR3 has 12 residues. V was trimmed by 4 bases and J by 4 bases, leaving 10 bases between them. Germline V gene sequence: CDR1 SQVTM, CDR2 ANQGSEA. The CDR3: CSVVSDPYGYTF. In nucleotides, the CDR3 is TGCAGCGTTGTTTCGGACCCCTATGGCTACACCTTC.

Sample share makes this clonotype medium-sized. This sequence joins TRBV7-3 and TRBJ1-5; tentative D call: TRBD1 (5 bases). The germline CDR1 and CDR2 sequences are SGHTA and FQGTGA. Trimming stripped 0 bases from V and 4 bases from J, with 13 bases between. The CDR3 is 16 amino acids. This chain's CDR3 is CASSLTLDRGNQPQHF. In DNA form, the CDR3 reads TGTGCCAGCAGCTTAACGTTAGATCGGGGGAATCAGCCCCAGCATTTT.

By proportion, this clonotype is medium-sized. The chain has TRBV3-1 and TRBJ1-1; TRBD1 is a possible D gene (6 bases). The CDR3 totals 13 residues. The V end was cut by 1 base, the J end by 4 bases, with 7 bases between. Germline V gene data show CDR1 as LGHDT and CDR2 as YNNKEL (reference sequence). The CDR3 coding sequence is TGTGCCAGCAGCCAAGGACAGGCCACTGAAGCTTTCTTT. Translated: CASSQGQATEAFF.

Within the sample, this clonotype is medium-sized. The V and J genes are TRBV12-3 or TRBV12-4 and TRBJ1-3, with a weak D call TRBD1 (5 bases). Trimming stripped 8 bases from V and 2 bases from J, with 10 bases between. This CDR3 has 13 residues. The CDR3 loop reads CASAGGTGNTIYF. DNA for the CDR3: TGTGCCAGCGCGGGGGGGACTGGAAACACCATATATTTT.

This clonotype showed up many times. The chain links TRBV20-1 to TRBJ2-3; no clear D gene. The CDR3 is 11 amino acids. V was cut by 7 bases and J by 6 bases, with 11 bases left in between. The germline CDR1 and CDR2 sequences are DFQATT and SNEGSKA (reference sequence). The CDR3 here is CSVLGPDTQYF. In DNA, the CDR3 is TGCAGTGTCCTAGGGCCCGATACGCAGTATTTT.

Worth noting for this clonotype: One base away lies a much larger clone, so this may be a sequencing read error. The chain is built from TRBV6-5 and TRBJ2-5; D call uncertain. Trimming took off 6 bases at V and 5 bases at J, with 7 bases between the two ends. CDR3 size: 11 residues. The germline CDR1 and CDR2 sequences are MNHEY and SVGAGI. CDR3 sequence reads: CASSCRETQYF. The CDR3 DNA reads TGTGCCAGCAGCTGCCGGGAGACCCAGTACTTC.

This clonotype has at least ten counts. The J gene is TRBJ1-1, the V gene TRBV5-1; D unresolved. This CDR3 comprises 13 residues. From germline, CDR1 is SGHRS and CDR2 YFSETQ. Trimming shortened V by 0 bases and J by 1 base, and 4 bases separated the two germline ends. This chain's CDR3 is CASSLARNTEAFF. CDR3 nucleotide sequence: TGCGCCAGCAGCTTGGCCAGGAACACTGAAGCTTTCTTT.

This clonotype is classed as medium-sized. The J gene is TRBJ1-5, the V gene TRBV9; unclear D gene. The CDR3 extends over 14 amino acids. With 0 bases removed from V and 1 base from J, the gap between germline ends came to 5 bases. Germline V gene lookup returns CDR1 SGDLS and CDR2 YYNGEE. CDR3 nucleotides: TGTGCCAGCAGCGTAGACGGAAGCAATCAGCCCCAGCATTTT. Amino acids: CASSVDGSNQPQHF.

This clonotype is termed medium-sized. The rearrangement uses TRBV27 and TRBJ2-7, with 10 bases aligning to TRBD2. Germline CDR1 MNHEY, CDR2 SMNVEV (reference sequence). The CDR3 extends over 14 amino acids. The V and J ends lost 4 bases and 6 bases, in that order; junction bases with no gene match: 6. DNA for the CDR3: TGTGCCAGCAGTTCTGGACTAGCGGCTGCCGAGCAGTACTTC. This encodes CASSSGLAAAEQYF.

This clonotype was observed many times. V gene TRBV12-5 combines with J gene TRBJ2-4; D may be TRBD1 or TRBD2 (5 bases each). The CDR3 sequence is 20 residues long. Germline V gene sequence: CDR1 LGHNT, CDR2 FRNRAP. With 0 bases removed from V and 3 bases from J, the gap between germline ends came to 24 bases. The CDR3 protein is CASGLVRDGEIGGGKNIQYF. CDR3 bases: TGTGCTAGTGGTTTGGTCCGGGACGGCGAAATCGGAGGTGGCAAAAACATTCAGTACTTC.

This clonotype was seen a few times. As DNA, the CDR3 is TGTGCCAGCAGCCACCGTCGACAGGACCCGGACGAGACCCAGTACTTC. This sequence encodes CASSHRRQDPDETQYF. The gene calls are TRBV3-1 and TRBJ2-5; a possible D gene is TRBD1 (6 bases). The V and J ends lost 3 bases and 5 bases respectively, with 19 bases between them. Germline V gives CDR1 LGHDT, CDR2 YNNKEL (reference sequence). The CDR3 contains 16 residues.

This clonotype was detected many times. The rearrangement uses TRBV5-1 and TRBJ1-6; D remains ambiguous. The length of the CDR3 is 14 residues. The V and J ends lost 2 bases and 6 bases respectively, with 9 bases between them. CDR1 SGHRS and CDR2 YFSETQ come from the germline V gene. In DNA, the CDR3 is TGCGCCAGCAGCTTAAGTGGAGCTAATTCACCCCTCCACTTT. Translation gives CASSLSGANSPLHF.

This clonotype was counted between two and nine times. This chain joins TRBV7-2 and TRBJ2-1; 8 nucleotides align to TRBD1. Losses at the gene ends were 2 bases for V and 0 bases for J; bases not matched to a gene: 9. The CDR3 is 18 residues long. In germline, CDR1 is SGHTA, CDR2 FQGNSA. The CDR3 nucleotides are TGTGCCAGCAGCTTACGACAGGGGCCACCCTCCTCCTACAATGAGCAGTTCTTC. As protein: CASSLRQGPPSSYNEQFF.

This clonotype showed up many times. The chain links TRBV11-1 to TRBJ2-7; D perhaps matches TRBD2 (6 bases). V dropped 4 bases and J dropped 3 bases, with 16 bases sitting between them. CDR3 length: 15 amino acids. Germline CDR1 and CDR2: SGHAT and FQDESV (reference sequence). CDR3 residues: CASSYSGDGLYEQYF. The CDR3 coding sequence is TGTGCCAGCAGCTATTCGGGAGATGGACTCTACGAGCAGTACTTC.

This clonotype has at least ten counts. The chain employs TRBV6-2 or TRBV6-3 and TRBJ2-7, with D possibly matching TRBD1 (6 bases). CDR1 MNHEY and CDR2 SVGEGT come from the germline V gene. There are 14 residues in the CDR3. The V and J ends lost 5 bases and 0 bases respectively, with 11 bases between them. CDR3 coding DNA: TGTGCCAGCAGTACCGGGACATCCTCCTACGAGCAGTACGTC. Residues: CASSTGTSSYEQYV.

This clonotype counts as medium-sized. This rearrangement joins TRBV10-2 to TRBJ1-2, with unresolved D. This CDR3 has 14 amino acids. Trimming pared 6 bases from V and 7 bases from J, leaving 18 bases between. The germline V gene has CDR1 WSHSY and CDR2 SAAADI. This CDR3 reads CASSALGGPSGYTF. The CDR3 coding sequence is TGCGCCAGCAGCGCTCTCGGAGGGCCGAGTGGCTACACCTTC.

Ten or more counts support this clonotype. This rearrangement joins TRBV4-3 to TRBJ2-3, with D perhaps matching TRBD1 or TRBD2 (6 bases each). The CDR3 is made up of 16 amino acids. V was trimmed by 0 bases and J by 6 bases, leaving 16 bases between them. CDR1 LGHNA and CDR2 YSLEER come from the germline V gene. This chain's CDR3 is CASSQDFRGTSDTQYF. CDR3 nucleotide sequence: TGCGCCAGCAGCCAAGATTTTCGGGGGACATCGGATACGCAGTATTTT.

This clonotype was detected many times. The rearrangement joins TRBV19 to TRBJ2-2; no definite D call. The CDR3 extends over 14 amino acids. V lost 3 bases and J lost 4, with 9 bases in between. The germline gives CDR1 LNHDA, CDR2 SQIVND (reference sequence). The CDR3: CASSMRPSTGELFF. The CDR3 coding sequence is TGTGCCAGTAGTATGAGACCGAGCACCGGGGAGCTGTTTTTT.

This clonotype was picked up many times. The chain employs TRBV6-2 or TRBV6-3 and TRBJ2-1, with 9 bases matching TRBD2. With V trimmed by 3 bases and J by 8 bases, 17 bases remained unmatched. The CDR3 runs to 18 residues. Germline V lookup: CDR1 MNHEY, CDR2 SVGEGT. The CDR3 DNA reads TGTGCCAGCAGTTATCCGGGGGGGGCTAGCGGGATCGAATATGAGCAGTTCTTC. Its protein is CASSYPGGASGIEYEQFF.

This clonotype has a count of ten or more. This rearrangement joins TRBV4-1 to TRBJ2-2; D may be TRBD1 (6 bases). The germline V and J ends were trimmed by 4 bases and 2 bases, with 14 bases remaining between them. This CDR3 spans 16 amino acids. CDR1 MGHRA and CDR2 YSYEKL come from the germline V gene. The DNA of the CDR3 is TGCGCCAGCAGCCCCTTGGGCAGGGGTAACACCGGGGAGCTGTTTTTT. Translation gives CASSPLGRGNTGELFF.

This clonotype is labeled medium-sized. The chain links TRBV7-9 to TRBJ2-3; 7 nucleotides agree with TRBD2. Per the germline V gene, CDR1 is SEHNR and CDR2 is FQNEAQ (reference sequence). Germline trimming cut 0 bases from V and 1 base from J; bases unmatched to any gene: 1. The CDR3 totals 15 residues. The CDR3 DNA sequence: TGTGCCAGCAGCTTAGCGAGCGGGGGCACAGATACGCAGTATTTT. Translation gives CASSLASGGTDTQYF.

This clonotype qualifies as medium-sized. The CDR3 region is CASSPGQTNTGELFF. In DNA, the CDR3 is TGTGCCAGCTCACCGGGACAAACGAACACCGGGGAGCTGTTTTTT. The V and J genes are TRBV18 and TRBJ2-2; a possible D gene is TRBD1 (6 bases). Germline loops: CDR1 KGHSH, CDR2 LQKENI. V shed 3 bases and J shed 0 bases, with 8 bases lying between them. This CDR3 spans 15 amino acids.

This clonotype is labeled as medium-sized (0.01 to 0.1%). The chain uses TRBV6-1 and TRBJ1-2; unclear D gene. In germline, CDR1 is MNHNS, CDR2 SASEGT. V was cut by 3 bases and J by 4 bases, with 9 bases left in between. The CDR3 runs 13 residues. The CDR3 loop is CASSDRELYGYTF. Written as DNA, the CDR3 is TGTGCCAGCAGTGACAGAGAACTCTATGGCTACACCTTC.

This clonotype was seen at least ten times. This rearrangement joins TRBV19 to TRBJ2-2; 7 positions match TRBD1. Losses at the gene ends were 6 bases for V and 4 bases for J; bases not matched to a gene: 5. Germline V gene sequence: CDR1 LNHDA, CDR2 SQIVND (reference sequence). This CDR3 comprises 14 residues. DNA of the CDR3: TGTGCCAGTAGCGAGACAGGGACCACCGGGGAGCTGTTTTTT. Amino acid sequence: CASSETGTTGELFF.

By sample fraction, this clonotype is medium-sized. The gene calls are TRBV3-1 and TRBJ2-7; 9 bases align to TRBD1. The CDR3 covers 14 residues. V gave up 4 bases and J gave up 6 bases; unmatched junction bases: 7. Germline values: CDR1 LGHDT, CDR2 YNNKEL (reference sequence). The CDR3 here is CASSPRDRAVEQYF. The CDR3 nucleotides read TGTGCCAGCAGCCCCCGGGACAGGGCGGTCGAGCAGTACTTC.

This clonotype is judged medium-sized. The V call is TRBV6-5, the J call TRBJ1-3, with 7 positions matching TRBD1. Trimming took 4 bases from V and 2 from J; bases not matched to a gene: 2. This CDR3 region has 14 residues. Germline V lookup: CDR1 MNHEY, CDR2 SVGAGI. The CDR3: CASSLGTAGNTIYF. The CDR3 DNA reads TGTGCCAGCAGTTTAGGGACAGCTGGAAACACCATATATTTT.